The 10 T cell receptor beta chains given below trace back to one sample, sequenced in a study of neurological immune-mediated disorders. TCRdb fed the 5' RACE reads into MiXCR, producing one record per CDR3 protein. The sample yields 55,000 to 70,000 distinct CDR3 sequences, 11% seen once. Source material: PBMCs. Receptors originate from a man aged 60-69 years in good health.

This clonotype showed up many times. J is TRBJ2-2 and V is TRBV27; the match to TRBD2 covers 10 bases. The CDR3 length is 18 residues. Germline V CDR1 and CDR2: MNHEY, SMNVEV (reference sequence). The ends lost 5 bases at V and 4 bases at J; junction bases unmatched: 13. CDR3 in DNA: TGTGCCAGCAGTCCTACCCCACCCGGGACTAGCGCCACCGGGGAGCTGTTTTTT. The encoded protein is CASSPTPPGTSATGELFF.

In this sample, this clonotype turned up many times. The CDR3 loop is CASSSKGGQPYNEQFF. The CDR3 region has the DNA TGTGCCAGCAGTTCGAAAGGGGGGCAGCCCTACAATGAGCAGTTCTTC. The chain is built from TRBV27 and TRBJ2-1, with D perhaps assigned TRBD1 or TRBD2 (6 bases each). This CDR3 has 16 amino acids. V lost 4 bases, J lost 2 bases, and 15 bases lay in between. Germline-derived CDR1 and CDR2 are MNHEY and SMNVEV (reference sequence).

This clonotype occurred many times. J is TRBJ2-5 and V is TRBV15; no clear D gene. Trimming shortened V by 1 base and J by 5 bases, and 14 bases separated the two germline ends. This CDR3 contains 15 residues. Germline V gene lookup returns CDR1 LNHNV and CDR2 YYDKDF (reference sequence). The CDR3 DNA reads TGTGCCACCAGCAGAGTAGGTGGCGCGGTGGAGACCCAGTACTTC. Protein sequence: CATSRVGGAVETQYF.

The table lists this clonotype with many counts. The V call is TRBV2, the J call TRBJ2-7; a possible D gene is TRBD2 (5 bases). This CDR3 is 15 amino acids long. V was shortened by 1 base and J by 0 bases, with 10 bases between the two germline ends. Germline CDR1 SNHLY, CDR2 FYNNEI. CDR3 nucleotide sequence: TGTGCCAGCAGTGAAGACCGAGGGCGCTCCTACGAGCAGTACTTC. As protein: CASSEDRGRSYEQYF. Looking up the rest from reference TRBV2 and TRBJ2-7 gives the full variable domain: EPEVTQTPSHQVTQMGQEVILRCVPISNHLYFYWYRQILGQKVEFLVSFYNNEISEKSEIFDDQFSVERPDGSNFTLKIRSTKLEDSAMYFCASSEDRGRSYEQYFGPGTRLTVT.

V usage is TRBV12-3 or TRBV12-4 and J usage is TRBJ1-1; possible D gene TRBD1, 6 bases. Deletions cut 1 base from V and 0 bases from J, with 12 bases between. This CDR3 comprises 16 residues. This CDR3 is CASSLGVGGLNTEAFF. Written as DNA, the CDR3 is TGTGCCAGCAGTTTAGGAGTAGGGGGGCTGAACACTGAAGCTTTCTTT.

This clonotype was counted at least ten times. The chain uses TRBV6-5 and TRBJ1-3; D unresolved. The CDR3 is made up of 13 amino acids. The germline V gene encodes CDR1 MNHEY and CDR2 SVGAGI. The V gene lost 8 bases and the J gene lost 0 bases, with 8 bases spanning the gap. CDR3 DNA sequence: TGTGCCAGCGGTATCGACTCTGGAAACACCATATATTTT. This sequence encodes CASGIDSGNTIYF.

This clonotype showed up many times. The chain combines TRBV25-1 with TRBJ2-5; 8 positions match TRBD1. CDR1 and CDR2 (germline): MGHDK, SYGVNS. Trimming removed 4 bases from V and 3 bases from J; junction bases left unmatched: 1. This CDR3 region has 13 residues. The CDR3 protein is CASSGGQEETQYF. The CDR3 coding sequence is TGTGCCAGCAGTGGGGGACAGGAAGAGACCCAGTACTTC.

This clonotype was detected ten times or more. The CDR3 spells CASSPGRAYEQYF. The CDR3, as DNA: TGCGCCAGCAGTCCGGGACGGGCCTACGAGCAGTACTTC. This chain links TRBV5-1 with TRBJ2-7; the D call may be TRBD1 or TRBD2 (5 bases each). The CDR3 consists of 13 residues. The V gene's germline CDR1 is SGHRS and CDR2 YFSETQ. V shed 5 bases and J shed 2 bases, with 11 bases lying between them.

In this sample, this clonotype turned up many times. The chain joins TRBV5-1 to TRBJ1-4, with D possibly being TRBD1 (5 bases). Germline V lookup: CDR1 SGHRS, CDR2 YFSETQ. The V end lost 1 base, the J end lost 3 bases, and 10 bases lay between the germline ends. This CDR3 is 15 amino acids long. CDR3 in amino acids: CASSLQRGSNEKLFF. The CDR3 DNA is TGCGCCAGCAGCTTGCAGCGGGGCTCTAATGAAAAACTGTTTTTT.

There are many counts of this clonotype. Here the CDR3 reads CASAQGGAPAAFF. The CDR3, as DNA: TGTGCCAGCGCCCAAGGGGGCGCGCCTGCAGCTTTCTTT. The rearrangement uses TRBV5-4 and TRBJ1-1, with 7 bases identical to TRBD1. CDR3 size: 13 residues. The trim removed 7 bases at V and 10 bases at J, leaving 13 bases unmatched. Germline V gene lookup returns CDR1 SGHNT and CDR2 YYREEE (reference sequence).